This TCR beta chain emerged from a study of blood T cell repertoires in COVID-19. Of note for this clone: One end of the junction does not line up with germline, which may come from a read error.

CDR3 length: 14 residues. Germline V gene data show CDR1 as SGHTA and CDR2 as FQGNSA. Some clones are missing from TCRdb's copy, which holds only in-frame ones; the method was immunoSEQ multiplex PCR. The sample lists about 390,000 clones; roughly 89% were seen once. Participants were placed into cohorts based on the clinical history they reported. What was sequenced was PBMCs or T cells enriched from blood (not recorded which). The source is a woman in her 50s who had recovered from COVID-19. The V call is TRBV7-2, the J call TRBJ2-3; 9 bases line up with TRBD2. The chain's CDR3 is CASSVAGATDTQYF. In nucleotides, the CDR3 is TGTGCCAGCAGCGTAGCGGGGGCCACAGATACGCAGTATTTT. Full variable domain (missing parts from reference TRBV7-2 and TRBJ2-3): GAGVSQSPSNKVTEKGKDVELRCDPISGHTALYWYRQSLGQGLEFLIYFQGNSAPDKSGLPSDRFSAERTGGSVSTLTIQRTQQEDSAVYLCASSVAGATDTQYFGPGTRLTVL.